The rows below give T cell receptor beta chains drawn from one sample of a study of T cells after yellow fever vaccination. A single record per CDR3 protein comes from TCRdb applying MiXCR to the 5' RACE reads. The data contain 250,000 to 350,000 distinct CDR3 sequences, around 4.5% of them singletons. Sequencing was performed on PBMCs, taken 15 days after the yellow fever booster vaccination. Source of these receptors: a man aged 18 to 29 who received the YFV17D yellow fever vaccine. CDR3s include the opening cysteine and the closing phenylalanine or tryptophan. The order of the fields is clone size, V gene, J gene, D gene, CDR3 DNA, CDR3 protein. A D gene is named only where the DNA matches it firmly. Clone size appears in some rows only: once, few, many, or a class for an expanded clone.

many	TRBV7-2	TRBJ2-5	.	TGTGCCAGCAGCCCGCTGGGGGTCCAAGAGACCCAGTACTTC	CASSPLGVQETQYF
many	TRBV5-1	TRBJ2-5	TRBD1	TGCGCCAGCAGCCTCGGGACAGGGGGAGGAGAGACCCAGTACTTC	CASSLGTGGGETQYF
.	TRBV10-3	TRBJ2-1	.	TGTGCCGTGCTACAGGCTGTAAATGAGCAGTTCTTC	CAVLQAVNEQFF
many	TRBV20-1	TRBJ2-2	.	TGCAGTGCTAGAGATCAGGGCGGTTCCGGGGAGCTGTTTTTT	CSARDQGGSGELFF
many	TRBV4-2	TRBJ1-2	.	TGTGCCAGCAGCCAAGCACAAGACTATGGCTACACCTTC	CASSQAQDYGYTF
many	TRBV25-1	TRBJ2-7	.	TGTGCCAGCAGCTACAGCTCCTACGAGCAGTACTTC	CASSYSSYEQYF
.	TRBV3-1	TRBJ2-6	.	TGTGCCAGCAGCACAAGACAGGCCCCGATCGTTTTCTCTGGGGCCAACGTCCTGACTTTC	CASSTRQAPIVFSGANVLTF
once	TRBV24-1	TRBJ2-3	.	TGTGCCACCAGTGATGCAGTTACGCAGTATTTT	CATSDAVTQYF
many	TRBV9	TRBJ1-1	TRBD1	TGTGCCAGCAGCACGGGACAGGCGACGAATGAAGCTTTCTTT	CASSTGQATNEAFF
many	TRBV9	TRBJ2-1	.	TGTGCCAGCAGCGTAGAGCTGAGCTCCTACAATGAGCAGTTCTTC	CASSVELSSYNEQFF
.	TRBV7-9	TRBJ2-5	TRBD1	TGTGCCAGCAGCCGCGGACAGGGGTTTCTAGGGACCCAGTACTTC	CASSRGQGFLGTQYF